Shown below are 30 T cell receptor beta chains from a single sample sequenced in a study of blood T cell repertoires in COVID-19. Clones were read by immunoSEQ multiplex PCR, and TCRdb kept only the in-frame ones, dropping some. The data show roughly 110,000 clones, roughly 81% seen once. Sequenced input: peripheral blood. All receptors come from a man aged 40-50 years with acute or convalescent COVID-19.

The rearrangement uses TRBV28 and TRBJ1-4; possible D gene TRBD1, 5 bases. Germline CDR1 is MDHEN and CDR2 is SYDVKM. This CDR3 spans 15 amino acids. V lost 3 bases and J lost 8, with 16 bases in between. The CDR3 DNA reads TGTGCCAGCAGTTTGGTAGGGGCTGGATGGGAAAAACTGTTTTTT. It codes for CASSLVGAGWEKLFF.

The genes are TRBV9 and TRBJ2-1; 8 nucleotides match TRBD2. With 4 bases clipped from V and 4 bases from J, the junction kept 4 bases outside the gene matches. The CDR3 consists of 14 residues. Germline V gene data show CDR1 as SGDLS and CDR2 as YYNGEE. CDR3 nucleotides: TGTGCCAGCAGCCGGGCTAGCGGGTACAATGAGCAGTTCTTC. Its translation is CASSRASGYNEQFF.

This chain links TRBV4-3 with TRBJ2-2, with D unclear. The germline CDR1 and CDR2 sequences are LGHNA and YSLEER. The CDR3 runs 14 residues. The V end lost 2 bases, the J end lost 3 bases, and 7 bases lay between the germline ends. The CDR3 nucleotides read TGCGCCAGCAGCCAAATCTCGGACACCGGGGAGCTGTTTTTT. It encodes CASSQISDTGELFF.

The chain links TRBV28 to TRBJ1-2; D is possibly TRBD1 (5 bases). Germline-derived CDR1 and CDR2 are MDHEN and SYDVKM. The CDR3 loop spans 14 amino acids. Trimming cost V 5 bases and J 2 bases, with 12 bases left between them. The CDR3 coding sequence is TGTGCCAGCAGTAGTGGGGGGGACAACTATGGCTACACCTTC. Protein product: CASSSGGDNYGYTF.

V gene TRBV11-2 combines with J gene TRBJ2-2; TRBD1 might be the D (5 bases). CDR3 length: 15 amino acids. V lost 6 bases and J 0 bases, leaving 11 bases between the germline ends. The germline gives CDR1 SGHAT, CDR2 FQNNGV. The CDR3 sequence is CASRQDTANTGELFF. The CDR3 nucleotides read TGTGCCAGCAGACAGGACACCGCGAACACCGGGGAGCTGTTTTTT.

The rearrangement links TRBV6-5 to TRBJ1-1; D is possibly TRBD1 (5 bases). Germline CDR1 and CDR2: MNHEY and SVGAGI. There are 11 residues in the CDR3. V was trimmed by 7 bases and J by 4 bases, leaving 7 bases between them. The CDR3 protein is CASIRGTEAFF. In nucleotides, the CDR3 is TGTGCCAGCATTAGGGGCACTGAAGCTTTCTTT.

V and J are TRBV9 and TRBJ2-5, with 9 bases identical to TRBD2. Trimming took 4 bases from V and 4 from J; bases not matched to a gene: 11. This CDR3 has 16 residues. Germline V gene sequence: CDR1 SGDLS, CDR2 YYNGEE. The CDR3 coding sequence is TGTGCCAGCAGCATAGGGGGGCTAGCGGGAAGAGAGACCCAGTACTTC. This sequence encodes CASSIGGLAGRETQYF.

The CDR3 DNA follows: TGTGCCAGCAGACAGGGGAGCGCCTACGAGCAGTACTTC. It is translated as CASRQGSAYEQYF. J is TRBJ2-7 and V is TRBV6-5, with TRBD1 identical over 7 bases. J was trimmed by 2 bases and V by 6 bases; bases with no gene match: 4. CDR3 length equals 13 residues. CDR1 and CDR2 from the germline V gene are MNHEY and SVGAGI.

J is TRBJ1-1 and V is TRBV18, with 9 bases aligning to TRBD1. Germline CDR1 reads KGHSH; CDR2 reads LQKENI. Losses at the gene ends were 4 bases for V and 0 bases for J; bases not matched to a gene: 0. This CDR3 region has 14 residues. Written as DNA, the CDR3 is TGTGCCAGCTCACGGGACAGGGTGAACACTGAAGCTTTCTTT. Protein sequence: CASSRDRVNTEAFF. Drawing the rest from reference TRBV18 and TRBJ1-1, the complete variable domain is NAGVMQNPRHLVRRRGQEARLRCSPMKGHSHVYWYRQLPEEGLKFMVYLQKENIIDESGMPKERFSAEFPKEGPSILRIQQVVRGDSAAYFCASSRDRVNTEAFFGQGTRLTVV.

This clone was picked up one time. V gene TRBV5-4 combines with J gene TRBJ2-7; TRBD2 agrees at 9 bases. Germline assignment: CDR1 SGHNT and CDR2 YYREEE (reference sequence). V lost 3 bases and J lost 5; bases outside the gene matches: 6. The CDR3 runs to 14 residues. The CDR3 sequence is CASSSGTSFHEQYF. The DNA of the CDR3 is TGTGCCAGCAGCTCCGGGACTAGCTTCCACGAGCAGTACTTC.

The V gene is TRBV24-1, the J gene TRBJ2-2, with 9 bases matching TRBD1. Per the germline V gene, CDR1 is KGHDR and CDR2 is SFDVKD. V lost 4 bases and J lost 4; bases outside the gene matches: 0. CDR3 length equals 14 residues. The DNA for the CDR3 is TGTGCCACCAGTGAGACAGGGGGCACCGGGGAGCTGTTTTTT. Its protein product is CATSETGGTGELFF.

This chain links TRBV20-1 with TRBJ2-1; TRBD2 matches 8 bases. The V gene's germline CDR1 is DFQATT and CDR2 SNEGSKA (reference sequence). The junction had 8 bases not matched to a gene; V was cut back by 3 bases and J by 4 bases. The CDR3 length is 15 residues. The CDR3 spells CSASKGTRRYNEQFF. The CDR3 DNA reads as TGCAGTGCTAGTAAAGGGACTAGACGATACAATGAGCAGTTCTTC.

The gene calls are TRBV6-5 and TRBJ1-6, with 9 bases that match TRBD1. With V trimmed by 2 bases and J by 9 bases, 2 bases remained unmatched. The CDR3 runs to 14 residues. Germline-derived CDR1 and CDR2 are MNHEY and SVGAGI. In nucleotides, the CDR3 is TGTGCCAGCAGTTACAACAGGGGGCGTTCACCCCTCCACTTT. Its protein is CASSYNRGRSPLHF.

The rearrangement joins TRBV4-1 to TRBJ2-7, with TRBD2 identical over 8 bases. This CDR3 is 15 amino acids long. The V segment lost 0 bases and the J segment 7 bases; nucleotides outside the gene matches: 8. Germline-derived CDR1 and CDR2 are MGHRA and YSYEKL. DNA for the CDR3: TGCGCCAGCAGCCAAGAGAGCGGGGGCACGCGGGAGCAGTACTTC. Encoded protein: CASSQESGGTREQYF.

V gene TRBV18 combines with J gene TRBJ1-1, with 8 bases aligning to TRBD1. Germline CDR1 KGHSH, CDR2 LQKENI. Trimming at V came to 1 base and at J to 7 bases, leaving 11 bases not matched to a gene. The CDR3 sequence is 16 residues long. The CDR3 sequence: CASSPRGQGAGFEAFF. CDR3 nucleotide sequence: TGTGCCAGCTCACCACGTGGACAGGGCGCAGGTTTTGAAGCTTTCTTT. Drawing the rest from reference TRBV18 and TRBJ1-1, the complete variable domain is NAGVMQNPRHLVRRRGQEARLRCSPMKGHSHVYWYRQLPEEGLKFMVYLQKENIIDESGMPKERFSAEFPKEGPSILRIQQVVRGDSAAYFCASSPRGQGAGFEAFFGQGTRLTVV.

CDR3 bases: TGCCCTAGGAGATACGGGACAGGGGAATATGTGAAGGTCACAGATACGCAGTATTTT. This translates into CPRRYGTGEYVKVTDTQYF. J is TRBJ2-3 and V is TRBV29-1; 10 bases fit TRBD1. This CDR3 has 19 amino acids. Germline CDR1 reads SQVTM; CDR2 reads ANQGSEA.

The chain is built from TRBV28 and TRBJ2-7, with 11 positions matching TRBD2. The V gene's germline CDR1 is MDHEN and CDR2 SYDVKM. Germline trimming cut 6 bases from V and 7 bases from J; bases unmatched to any gene: 11. This CDR3 has 15 residues. The CDR3: CASRGGTSGVHEQYF. DNA of the CDR3: TGTGCCAGCAGAGGGGGGACTAGCGGAGTACATGAGCAGTACTTC.

V and J are TRBV7-2 and TRBJ1-1, with D possibly TRBD1 on 6 matching bases. CDR3 length equals 14 residues. Germline lookup yields CDR1 SGHTA and CDR2 FQGNSA. Trimming removed 4 bases from V and 3 bases from J, with 12 bases in between. This chain's CDR3 is CASSYTGQYTEAFF. The CDR3 DNA reads as TGTGCCAGCAGCTATACAGGGCAATACACTGAAGCTTTCTTT.

This clone was counted a single time. The chain has TRBV5-1 and TRBJ2-7, with D hard to call. Germline CDR1 SGHRS, CDR2 YFSETQ. Trimming stripped 2 bases from V and 7 bases from J, with 22 bases between. CDR3 length: 16 residues. CDR3 DNA: TGCGCCAGCAGCTTCCGAGGTGGGTCCCTGGTCGGGGAGCAGTACTTC. It encodes CASSFRGGSLVGEQYF.

The chain links TRBV29-1 to TRBJ1-4, with D perhaps matching TRBD1 (5 bases). Germline CDR1 reads SQVTM; CDR2 reads ANQGSEA. Trimming stripped 6 bases from V and 4 bases from J, with 18 bases between. The CDR3 consists of 15 residues. The chain's CDR3 is CSVGGSGRINEKLFF. CDR3 bases: TGCAGCGTGGGGGGGTCAGGACGGATTAATGAAAAACTGTTTTTT.

The genes are TRBV5-1 and TRBJ2-3; 8 positions agree with TRBD2. Looked up from germline, CDR1 is SGHRS and CDR2 is YFSETQ. CDR3 length: 16 residues. Trimming removed 4 bases from V and 0 bases from J; junction bases left unmatched: 7. The CDR3 DNA reads TGCGCCAGCAGCCCAGGGACTAGGTCTAGCACAGATACGCAGTATTTT. Amino acid sequence: CASSPGTRSSTDTQYF.

The chain joins TRBV5-6 to TRBJ2-7; a weak D match, TRBD1 (7 bases). This CDR3 spans 15 amino acids. Trimming stripped 4 bases from V and 4 bases from J, with 18 bases between. Germline CDR1 reads SGHDT; CDR2 reads YYEEEE. CDR3 residues: CASSGGSTGRYEQYF. The CDR3, as DNA: TGTGCCAGCAGCGGGGGGTCGACAGGGAGGTACGAGCAGTACTTC.

The chain links TRBV7-2 to TRBJ2-5; D may be TRBD1 (6 bases). The V end was cut by 0 bases, the J end by 4 bases, with 9 bases between. CDR1 is SGHTA, CDR2 FQGNSA, per germline. This CDR3 has 14 amino acids. The CDR3: CASSLATGRETQYF. CDR3 in DNA: TGTGCCAGCAGCTTAGCCACAGGGCGAGAGACCCAGTACTTC.

The chain carries TRBV6-1 and TRBJ2-5, with TRBD2 identical over 10 bases. CDR1 is MNHNS, CDR2 SASEGT, per germline. The CDR3 runs 16 residues. The junction had 4 bases not matched to a gene; V was cut back by 1 base and J by 2 bases. Here the CDR3 DNA reads TGTGCCAGCAGTGAAGTAGCGGGAGGACCACAAGAGACCCAGTACTTC. This gives the protein CASSEVAGGPQETQYF.

This chain links TRBV7-3 with TRBJ2-1; TRBD1 might be the D (6 bases). CDR1 is SGHTA, CDR2 FQGTGA, per germline. The V end was cut by 2 bases, the J end by 6 bases, with 8 bases between. The CDR3 consists of 13 residues. As DNA, the CDR3 is TGTGCCAGCAGCTTATACAGGGTCAATGAGCAGTTCTTC. Amino acids: CASSLYRVNEQFF.

The rearrangement links TRBV7-8 to TRBJ2-7; 8 nucleotides align to TRBD2. From germline, CDR1 is SGHVS and CDR2 FQNEAQ. Germline trimming cut 6 bases from V and 4 bases from J; bases unmatched to any gene: 14. This CDR3 is 16 amino acids long. The CDR3 protein is CASRGGTAGVGYEQYF. The CDR3 DNA follows: TGTGCCAGCAGAGGAGGCACAGCGGGAGTTGGTTACGAGCAGTACTTC.

This chain joins TRBV5-5 and TRBJ1-5; tentatively, D is TRBD1 (6 bases). The CDR3 totals 16 residues. CDR1 SGHKS and CDR2 YYEKEE come from the germline V gene (reference sequence). Trimming took 0 bases from V and 2 from J, leaving 12 bases between them. This chain's CDR3 is CASSLEQGRGNQPQHF. The CDR3 region has the DNA TGTGCCAGCAGCTTGGAACAGGGTAGGGGCAATCAGCCCCAGCATTTT.

The chain links TRBV6-6 to TRBJ1-2; TRBD1 matches 8 bases. With 6 bases clipped from V and 4 bases from J, the junction kept 4 bases outside the gene matches. The CDR3 covers 13 residues. The germline CDR1 and CDR2 sequences are MNHNY and SVGAGI (reference sequence). The CDR3 sequence is CASSQDRAYGYTF. Here the CDR3 DNA reads TGTGCCAGCAGCCAGGACAGGGCCTATGGCTACACCTTC.

The chain recombines TRBV7-9 with TRBJ2-5; maybe TRBD1 (6 bases). The CDR3 is made up of 14 amino acids. Per the germline V gene, CDR1 is SEHNR and CDR2 is FQNEAQ (reference sequence). Between the trimmed V and J ends, which lost 7 bases and 9 bases, there was a span of 21 bases. CDR3 residues: CASTVASGSGAQYF. CDR3 coding DNA: TGTGCCAGCACCGTAGCGAGCGGCTCAGGGGCCCAGTACTTC.

CDR3 nucleotides: TGTGCCGGCCCCCCGGGGTGCGAAGAGACCCAGTACTTC. Protein product: CAGPPGCEETQYF. The chain combines TRBV27 with TRBJ2-5, with D perhaps TRBD2 (5 bases). Germline CDR1 and CDR2: MNHEY and SMNVEV (reference sequence). Trimming took 11 bases from V and 3 from J, leaving 16 bases between them. The CDR3 totals 13 residues.